The rows below give T cell receptor beta chains drawn from one sample of a study of T cell repertoires in cytomegalovirus infection. MiXCR, applied by TCRdb to the reads, yields one record per CDR3 protein. Here the sample spans roughly 300,000 distinct CDR3 sequences, more than 8% being singletons. Sequenced input: PBMCs. These receptors came from a human donor in good health (CMV status not recorded). Some clones in this sample may be carry-over from other donors' samples. Both conserved end residues are part of each CDR3. The D gene is left open where the match is weak. Not every row has a clone size; where given, it reads once, few, many or a size class.

DNA,CDR3,J,D,size,V
TGCAGTGCTAGAAACCCTGGTCGTATAAATGAAAAACTGTTTTTT,CSARNPGRINEKLFF,TRBJ1-4,.,.,TRBV20-1
TGTGCCAGCAGCTCCCTAGTGGGCGGGAGACGTACGCAGTATTTT,CASSSLVGGRRTQYF,TRBJ2-3,TRBD2,many,TRBV7-2
TGTGCCAGCAGCCAAGAGGGACGGGCAGGCAAAAACATTCAGTACTTC,CASSQEGRAGKNIQYF,TRBJ2-4,.,few,TRBV4-2
TGTGCCAGCAGTTTAGGTCTGGGGGCGGCTGAGCAGTTCTTC,CASSLGLGAAEQFF,TRBJ2-1,.,many,TRBV12-3/TRBV12-4
TGTGCCAGCAGTGAACTGGGGGGGCAGACCCAGTACTTC,CASSELGGQTQYF,TRBJ2-5,.,.,TRBV2
TGTGCCAGCAGTGAAGTTCTGAACACCGGGGAGCTGTTTTTT,CASSEVLNTGELFF,TRBJ2-2,.,.,TRBV25-1
TGTGCCAGTATTCCGACAGGGGGCGCGTCTGGGGCCAACGTCCTGACTTTC,CASIPTGGASGANVLTF,TRBJ2-6,TRBD1,few,TRBV19
TGTGCCAGCAGCCCAGACACAGAGTATACAGATACGCAGTATTTT,CASSPDTEYTDTQYF,TRBJ2-3,.,.,TRBV7-9
TGTGCCAGTAGCAGGGGGCATGTGGAGAATGAGCAGTTCTTC,CASSRGHVENEQFF,TRBJ2-1,TRBD1,.,TRBV19
TGTGCCAGCAGTTACGGTCGGGGTGTTGGCAATCAGCCCCAGCATTTT,CASSYGRGVGNQPQHF,TRBJ1-5,.,few,TRBV6-5
TGTGCCAGCAGCTTAGAGGTAGACCTGAACACCGGGGAGCTGTTTTTT,CASSLEVDLNTGELFF,TRBJ2-2,.,many,TRBV7-9
TGTGCCAGCAGCTTGTATAGCGGAACTATCAATGAGCAGTTCTTC,CASSLYSGTINEQFF,TRBJ2-1,.,many,TRBV7-6
TGTGCCAGCAGTTTGCAGAATAGCAATCAGCCCCAGCATTTT,CASSLQNSNQPQHF,TRBJ1-5,.,.,TRBV6-2/TRBV6-3
TGTGCCAGCAGTAGGGCACTTGTGGAGCCGAATGAAAAACTGTTTTTT,CASSRALVEPNEKLFF,TRBJ1-4,.,many,TRBV12-3/TRBV12-4
TGTGCCAGCGCGGGGGCGGCTGGGGCCAACGTCCTGACTTTC,CASAGAAGANVLTF,TRBJ2-6,.,.,TRBV11-2